This T cell receptor beta chain appears in the sequencing data of a study of T cell responses to AZD1222 COVID-19 vaccine. Trimming took off 3 bases at V and 8 bases at J, with 16 bases between the two ends. The CDR3 has 15 amino acids. CDR1 and CDR2 (germline): SEHNR, FQNEAQ (reference sequence). Some clones are missing from TCRdb's copy, which holds only in-frame ones; the method was immunoSEQ multiplex PCR. The sample has about 76,000 clones, roughly 90% seen once. Study results and limitations: In the spike-specific TCR repertoire, nearly half reportedly target unmutated variant regions.

Notes on this clone: What it binds is not known.

This specimen was peripheral blood, taken on day 0 of MenACWY control vaccination. This chain joins TRBV7-9 and TRBJ1-4; D may be TRBD1 (5 bases). The receptor comes from an adult in good health. The CDR3 DNA reads as TGTGCCAGCAGCTTGAACGGGGGAGCGGGCGAAAAACTGTTTTTT. This encodes CASSLNGGAGEKLFF.